A selection of T cell receptor beta chains follows, all from one sample in a study of blood T cell repertoires in COVID-19. The protocol was immunoSEQ multiplex PCR, while the TCRdb copy is restricted to in-frame clones and leaves out a portion. Of about 250,000 clones listed, around 84% were seen once; the top ten hold 1.5% to 2%. Material: PBMCs or T cells enriched from blood (not recorded which). The source is a man aged 35 to 55 who had recovered from COVID-19. The CDR3 runs from the conserved cysteine through the conserved F or W. Each record gives: J gene, V gene, CDR3 protein.

J gene: TRBJ2-6
V gene: TRBV10-3
CDR3 protein: CAISREGANVLTF

J gene: TRBJ2-7
V gene: TRBV19
CDR3 protein: CASSGGAEQYF

J gene: TRBJ1-1
V gene: TRBV7-9
CDR3 protein: CASSLRTGGMNTEAFF

J gene: TRBJ1-4
V gene: TRBV4-3
CDR3 protein: CASSQEGHRGEKLFF

J gene: TRBJ2-3
V gene: TRBV2
CDR3 protein: CASTLAGGGADTQYF

J gene: TRBJ2-5
V gene: TRBV6-5
CDR3 protein: CASSSSGKETQYF

J gene: TRBJ1-4
V gene: TRBV9
CDR3 protein: CASSPSDGAEKLFF

J gene: TRBJ2-5
V gene: TRBV2
CDR3 protein: CASTRSGIETQYF

J gene: TRBJ2-1
V gene: TRBV27
CDR3 protein: CASSFRPIYEQFF

J gene: TRBJ2-2
V gene: TRBV6-2/TRBV6-3
CDR3 protein: CASSLAGSRGPYTGELFF

J gene: TRBJ1-2
V gene: TRBV28
CDR3 protein: CASSAPGQGNYGYTF

J gene: TRBJ1-3
V gene: TRBV18
CDR3 protein: CASSPPGDFSGNTIYF

J gene: TRBJ2-2
V gene: TRBV3-1/TRBV3-2
CDR3 protein: CASSLGSRELFF

J gene: TRBJ1-1
V gene: TRBV15
CDR3 protein: CATSRGRNTEAFF

J gene: TRBJ2-3
V gene: TRBV27
CDR3 protein: CASSPGLAVTDTQYF

J gene: TRBJ1-5
V gene: TRBV5-5
CDR3 protein: CASSFRDRDQPQHF

J gene: TRBJ1-5
V gene: TRBV6-5
CDR3 protein: CASSYSKGWAAQPQHF

J gene: TRBJ2-1
V gene: TRBV11-1
CDR3 protein: CASSLRRDFYNEQFF

J gene: TRBJ2-7
V gene: TRBV29-1
CDR3 protein: CSVEDRYSGTAYEQYF

J gene: TRBJ1-2
V gene: TRBV6-1
CDR3 protein: CASSEGGLNYGYTF

J gene: TRBJ2-5
V gene: TRBV9
CDR3 protein: CASSKGGGGAGETQYF

J gene: TRBJ2-1
V gene: TRBV24-1
CDR3 protein: CATAESSYNEQFF

J gene: TRBJ2-7
V gene: TRBV14
CDR3 protein: CASSQGGQQYF

J gene: TRBJ2-1
V gene: TRBV2
CDR3 protein: CASTGLAIGEQFF

J gene: TRBJ2-1
V gene: TRBV5-4
CDR3 protein: CASSYVTGIYEQFF

J gene: TRBJ2-1
V gene: TRBV29-1
CDR3 protein: CSVTDSYNEQFF

J gene: TRBJ2-7
V gene: TRBV13
CDR3 protein: CASSLGITGEYEQYF

J gene: TRBJ1-4
V gene: TRBV11-2
CDR3 protein: CASSLTRNIEKLFF

J gene: TRBJ2-3
V gene: TRBV6-4
CDR3 protein: CASSLTGGPGDTQYF